This passage covers 15 T cell receptor beta chains from one sample sequenced in a study of radiotherapy plus CTLA-4 blockade in lung cancer. Profiling relied on immunoSEQ multiplex PCR, and the TCRdb table lists in-frame clones only, not all of them. The data contain tens of thousands of clones, around 77% of them singletons. This sample comprised peripheral blood, obtained from a patient treated with radiotherapy plus ipilimumab. Receptors were obtained from a human donor with non-small cell lung cancer whose response to radiotherapy plus ipilimumab could not be evaluated.

The rearrangement uses TRBV19 and TRBJ1-2, with 7 nucleotides matching TRBD1. Trimming took 5 bases from V and 4 from J; bases not matched to a gene: 7. Germline lookup yields CDR1 LNHDA and CDR2 SQIVND (reference sequence). The CDR3 is made up of 14 amino acids. CDR3 DNA sequence: TGTGCCAGTAGTGTAGGGACAGCGAGCTATGGCTACACCTTC. This encodes CASSVGTASYGYTF.

This clone was found once. The chain joins TRBV18 to TRBJ1-1; 10 bases fit TRBD1. The J segment lost 5 bases and the V segment lost 4 bases, leaving 7 bases of the junction unmatched. There are 15 residues in the CDR3. Germline V CDR1 and CDR2: KGHSH, LQKENI. The CDR3 DNA follows: TGTGCCAGCTCACTAAGTGACAGGGGGCTTACTGAAGCTTTCTTT. Translated: CASSLSDRGLTEAFF.

The chain carries TRBV7-2 and TRBJ1-4, with unresolved D. The germline V gene has CDR1 SGHTA and CDR2 FQGNSA. The CDR3 loop spans 14 amino acids. Trimming stripped 1 base from V and 3 bases from J, with 6 bases between. CDR3 amino acids: CASSLGGPNEKLFF. The CDR3 DNA sequence: TGTGCCAGCAGCTTAGGAGGGCCTAATGAAAAACTGTTTTTT.

As regards this clone: A junction boundary mismatches the germline segment, possibly from a read error. The J gene is TRBJ1-2, the V gene TRBV28; perhaps TRBD1 as D (5 bases). The CDR3 consists of 14 residues. Germline V gives CDR1 MDHEN, CDR2 SYDVKM. This CDR3 is CASSLAERQRGSTF. The CDR3 DNA follows: TGTGCCAGCAGTTTGGCCGAGAGACAGCGGGGCTCCACCTTC.

This chain joins TRBV6-6 and TRBJ2-7, with 12 bases that match TRBD2. The CDR3 is 15 residues long. J lost 3 bases, V lost 5 bases, and 5 bases had no gene match. Germline CDR1 reads MNHNY; CDR2 reads SVGAGI (reference sequence). For the CDR3, the DNA is TGTGCCAGCAGTACTAGCGGGGGGCCCCTCTACGAGCAGTACTTC. It yields the protein CASSTSGGPLYEQYF.

The J gene is TRBJ1-1, the V gene TRBV5-6; 8 nucleotides line up with TRBD1. CDR1 and CDR2 (germline): SGHDT, YYEEEE. V dropped 3 bases and J dropped 7; count of bases not matched to a gene: 5. The CDR3 runs 13 residues. CDR3 residues: CASSSDRGVEAFF. CDR3 nucleotide sequence: TGTGCCAGCAGCTCTGACAGGGGTGTTGAAGCTTTCTTT.

The chain couples TRBV7-9 to TRBJ1-2, with 8 bases that match TRBD1. Germline values: CDR1 SEHNR, CDR2 FQNEAQ (reference sequence). V dropped 1 base and J dropped 6; count of bases not matched to a gene: 4. The CDR3 runs to 14 residues. CDR3 sequence: CASSLGGTGDGYTF. The CDR3 bases are TGTGCCAGCAGCTTAGGAGGGACAGGTGATGGCTACACCTTC.

The chain has TRBV6-1 and TRBJ2-1; D is uncertain. Germline CDR1 is MNHNS and CDR2 is SASEGT. The length of the CDR3 is 13 residues. Deletions cut 4 bases from V and 6 bases from J, with 10 bases between. The CDR3 DNA reads TGTGCCAGCAGTGTAATAGCCTTCAATGAGCAGTTCTTC. Its protein product is CASSVIAFNEQFF.

CDR3 sequence (DNA): TGCGCCAGCAGTGAGTCGAGAGGAGACACTGAAGCTTTCTTT. Amino acid sequence: CASSESRGDTEAFF. The rearrangement joins TRBV10-2 to TRBJ1-1; no definite D call. V lost 0 bases and J 3 bases, leaving 8 bases between the germline ends. Germline CDR1 reads WSHSY; CDR2 reads SAAADI. The CDR3 has 14 amino acids.

The CDR3 coding sequence is TGTGCCAGCAGCACCCGGGACAGGGGGCGACAGCCCCAGCATTTT. Amino acid sequence: CASSTRDRGRQPQHF. The V call is TRBV6-6, the J call TRBJ1-5, with 12 bases matching TRBD1. CDR1 and CDR2 from the germline V gene are MNHNY and SVGAGI (reference sequence). V lost 6 bases and J lost 7; bases outside the gene matches: 7. The CDR3 is 15 residues long.

The J gene is TRBJ2-1, the V gene TRBV4-3, with a tentative D call TRBD2 (6 bases). This CDR3 comprises 17 residues. Trimming removed 0 bases from V and 2 bases from J, with 14 bases in between. Germline lookup yields CDR1 LGHNA and CDR2 YSLEER. The chain's CDR3 is CASSQDPAGPTYNEQFF. The CDR3 DNA is TGCGCCAGCAGCCAAGATCCAGCGGGTCCAACCTACAATGAGCAGTTCTTC.

V gene TRBV7-9 combines with J gene TRBJ1-1; 8 bases are shared with TRBD1. V shed 5 bases, J shed 6 bases, and the junction held 5 bases outside the gene matches. Looked up from germline, CDR1 is SEHNR and CDR2 is FQNEAQ (reference sequence). The CDR3 totals 13 residues. CDR3 coding DNA: TGTGCCAGCAGCGGACAGGGTTTGGCTGAAGCTTTCTTT. As protein: CASSGQGLAEAFF.

The chain combines TRBV11-1 with TRBJ2-2, with 8 bases lining up with TRBD1. The germline V gene encodes CDR1 SGHAT and CDR2 FQDESV (reference sequence). The CDR3 length is 14 residues. V dropped 5 bases and J dropped 7; count of bases not matched to a gene: 6. CDR3 in amino acids: CASSRGQVVGELFF. Written as DNA, the CDR3 is TGTGCCAGCAGCCGGGGACAGGTTGTCGGGGAGCTGTTTTTT.

The chain carries TRBV4-1 and TRBJ2-2; D may be TRBD1 (6 bases). CDR1 is MGHRA and CDR2 is YSYEKL in the germline V gene. This CDR3 contains 16 residues. Trimming shortened V by 4 bases and J by 0 bases, and 12 bases separated the two germline ends. CDR3 protein: CASSPRGHPNTGELFF. The DNA for the CDR3 is TGCGCCAGCAGCCCAAGGGGACATCCGAACACCGGGGAGCTGTTTTTT.

The chain has TRBV7-9 and TRBJ1-5, with 8 positions matching TRBD1. CDR3 length: 16 amino acids. CDR1 is SEHNR, CDR2 FQNEAQ, per germline (reference sequence). V shed 4 bases and J 5 bases; nucleotides not matched to a gene: 10. CDR3 nucleotides: TGTGCCAGCAGCTCATCCGACAGGGGAATCGATCAGCCCCAGCATTTT. Amino acids: CASSSSDRGIDQPQHF.